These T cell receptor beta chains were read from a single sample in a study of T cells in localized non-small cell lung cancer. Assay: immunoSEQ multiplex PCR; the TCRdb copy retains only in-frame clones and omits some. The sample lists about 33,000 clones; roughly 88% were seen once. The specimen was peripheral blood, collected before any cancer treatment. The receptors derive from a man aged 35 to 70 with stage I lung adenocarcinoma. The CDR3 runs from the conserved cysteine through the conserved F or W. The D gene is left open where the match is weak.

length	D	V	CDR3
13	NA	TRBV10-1	CASSESGGREAFF
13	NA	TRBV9	CASSALGGNTIYF
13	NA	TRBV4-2	CASSQGRNTEAFF
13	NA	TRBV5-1	CASGILGTGELFF
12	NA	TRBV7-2	CASSLGYNEQFF
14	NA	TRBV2	CASGRVGASSDYTF
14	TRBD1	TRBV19	CASTQGINTGELFF
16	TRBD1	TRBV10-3	CAISNPGTAPNYGYTF
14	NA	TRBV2	CASTRQESSYEQYF
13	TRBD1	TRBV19	CASSIGQGDGYTF
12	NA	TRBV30	CAWISGDTEAFF
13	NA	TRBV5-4	CASSLAPQGEQYF
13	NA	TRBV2	CASSPQGSGKLFF
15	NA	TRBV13	CASRFGGLMNTEAFF
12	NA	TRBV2	CASSEPEQPQHF
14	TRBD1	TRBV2	CASSTQTGGYGYTF
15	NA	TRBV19	CASSIIGRSGDEAFF
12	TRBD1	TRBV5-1	CASSLGQGEQYF
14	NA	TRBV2	CASGPTGSGNTIYF
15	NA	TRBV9	CASSATGPPGNTIYF
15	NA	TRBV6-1	CASSREPSLYNEQFF
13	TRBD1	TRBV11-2	CASSLDRGRGYTF
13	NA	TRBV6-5	CASKNDLNYGYTF
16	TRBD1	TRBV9	CASSPRTGIVAGELFF
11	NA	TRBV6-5	CATQGRNGYTF